The present TCR beta chain was sequenced within a study of tumor and adjacent non-tumor tissue in lung cancer. Study-wide points: Top 100 clones took a larger repertoire share in normal lung. Tumor tissue had significantly higher TCR diversity than normal lung.

Three rounds of nested PCR, following a modified ARM-PCR protocol, produced the TCRbeta library. TCRdb re-called the multiplex PCR reads through MiXCR, storing one row per CDR3 protein. This table holds some 100,000 distinct CDR3 sequences, roughly 73% found once. Worth noting for this clonotype: Its cognate antigen is unknown. A read error may account for a junction end that differs from germline.

No cell sorting was done before RNA was extracted from the tissue. Donors were chemotherapy-naive, newly diagnosed lung cancer surgical patients in China, August–late 2014. Germline V gene data show CDR1 as DFQATT and CDR2 as SNEGSKA (reference sequence). The CDR3 sequence is 14 residues long. The chain combines TRBV20-1 with TRBJ1-5; 11 bases are a match to TRBD1. The clonotype comes from a woman in her sixties or seventies with non-small cell lung cancer. The specimen sequenced was lung tumor tissue. The CDR3 DNA reads TGCAGTGCTAGAGGGACAGGGGGCTCGGAGCGCCAGAATTTT. Encoded protein: CSARGTGGSERQNF.